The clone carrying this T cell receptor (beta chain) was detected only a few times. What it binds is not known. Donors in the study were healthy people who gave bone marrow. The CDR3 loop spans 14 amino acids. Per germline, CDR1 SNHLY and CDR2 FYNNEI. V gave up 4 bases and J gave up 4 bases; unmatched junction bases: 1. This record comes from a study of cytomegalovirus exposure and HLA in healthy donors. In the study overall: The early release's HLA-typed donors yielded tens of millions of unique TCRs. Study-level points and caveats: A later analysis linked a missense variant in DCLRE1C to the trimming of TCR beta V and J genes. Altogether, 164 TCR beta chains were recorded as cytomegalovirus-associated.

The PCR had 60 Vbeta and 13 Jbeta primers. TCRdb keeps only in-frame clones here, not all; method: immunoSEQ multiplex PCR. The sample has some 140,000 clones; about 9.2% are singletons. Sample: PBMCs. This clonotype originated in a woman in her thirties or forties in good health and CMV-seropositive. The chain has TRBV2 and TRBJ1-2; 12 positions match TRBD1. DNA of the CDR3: TGTGCCAGCAGTGTGGGACAGGGGGCCTATGGCTACACCTTC. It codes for CASSVGQGAYGYTF.